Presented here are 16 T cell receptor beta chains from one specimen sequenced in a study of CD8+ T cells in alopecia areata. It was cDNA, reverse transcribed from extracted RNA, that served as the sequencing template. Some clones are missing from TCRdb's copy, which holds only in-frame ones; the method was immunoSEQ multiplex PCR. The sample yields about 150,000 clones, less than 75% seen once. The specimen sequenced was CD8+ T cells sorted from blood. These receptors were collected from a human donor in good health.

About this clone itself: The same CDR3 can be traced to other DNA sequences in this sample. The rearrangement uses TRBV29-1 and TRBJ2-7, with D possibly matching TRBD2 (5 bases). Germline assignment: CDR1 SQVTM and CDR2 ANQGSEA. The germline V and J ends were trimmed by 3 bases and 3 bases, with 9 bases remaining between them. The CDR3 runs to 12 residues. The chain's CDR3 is CSVEVGSYEQYF. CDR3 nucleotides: TGCAGCGTTGAGGTTGGGAGCTACGAGCAGTACTTC.

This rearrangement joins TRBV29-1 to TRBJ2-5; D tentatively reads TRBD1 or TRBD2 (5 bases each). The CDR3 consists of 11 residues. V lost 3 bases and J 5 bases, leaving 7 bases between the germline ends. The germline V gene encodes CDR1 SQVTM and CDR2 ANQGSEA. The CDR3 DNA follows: TGCAGCGTTGAGGGGACGGAGACCCAGTACTTC. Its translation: CSVEGTETQYF.

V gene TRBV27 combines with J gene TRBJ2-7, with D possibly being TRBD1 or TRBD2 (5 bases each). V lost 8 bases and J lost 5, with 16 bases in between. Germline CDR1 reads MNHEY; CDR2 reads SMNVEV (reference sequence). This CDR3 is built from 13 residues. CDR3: CASRSGGLDEQYF. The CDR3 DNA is TGTGCCAGCCGTTCTGGGGGTCTGGACGAGCAGTACTTC.

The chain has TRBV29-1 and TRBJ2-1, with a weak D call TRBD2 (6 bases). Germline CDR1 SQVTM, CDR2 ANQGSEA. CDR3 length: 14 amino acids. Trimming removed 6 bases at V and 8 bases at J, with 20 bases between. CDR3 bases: TGCAGCGTCTATGGTAGCGGAGAGGTCGATGAGCAGTTCTTC. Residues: CSVYGSGEVDEQFF.

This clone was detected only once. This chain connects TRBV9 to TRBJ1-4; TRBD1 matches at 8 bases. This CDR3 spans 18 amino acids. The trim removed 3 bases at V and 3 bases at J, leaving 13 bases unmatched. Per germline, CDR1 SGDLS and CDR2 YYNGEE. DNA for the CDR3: TGTGCCAGCAGCGCTCCTAGACAGGGGAGTTCCGCTAATGAAAAACTGTTTTTT. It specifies CASSAPRQGSSANEKLFF.

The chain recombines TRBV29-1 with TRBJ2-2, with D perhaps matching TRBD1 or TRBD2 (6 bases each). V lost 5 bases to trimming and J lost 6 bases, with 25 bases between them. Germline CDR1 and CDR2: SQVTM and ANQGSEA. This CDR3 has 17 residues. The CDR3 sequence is CSVPFRGGSVGPGELFF. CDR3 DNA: TGCAGCGTTCCCTTCCGAGGGGGGTCGGTCGGTCCCGGGGAGCTGTTTTTT.

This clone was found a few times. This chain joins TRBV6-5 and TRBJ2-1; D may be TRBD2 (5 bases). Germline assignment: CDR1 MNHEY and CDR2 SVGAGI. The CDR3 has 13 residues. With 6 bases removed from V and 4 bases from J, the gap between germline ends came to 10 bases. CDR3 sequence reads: CASSPGEYNEQFF. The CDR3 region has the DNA TGTGCCAGCAGCCCCGGGGAATACAATGAGCAGTTCTTC.

In DNA, the CDR3 is TGTGCCAGCAGCGTAGGGGGGGGTCGAGAGACCCAGTACTTC. It codes for CASSVGGGRETQYF. V usage is TRBV9 and J usage is TRBJ2-5; TRBD2 agrees at 7 bases. V gave up 0 bases and J gave up 4 bases; unmatched junction bases: 3. CDR1 is SGDLS and CDR2 is YYNGEE in the germline V gene. This CDR3 is built from 14 residues.

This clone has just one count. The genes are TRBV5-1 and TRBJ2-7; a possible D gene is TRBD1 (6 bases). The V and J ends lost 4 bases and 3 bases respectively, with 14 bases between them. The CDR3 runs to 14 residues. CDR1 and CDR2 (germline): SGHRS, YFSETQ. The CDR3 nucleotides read TGCGCCAGCAGCGTTACAGGGATGGGCTACGAGCAGTACTTC. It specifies CASSVTGMGYEQYF.

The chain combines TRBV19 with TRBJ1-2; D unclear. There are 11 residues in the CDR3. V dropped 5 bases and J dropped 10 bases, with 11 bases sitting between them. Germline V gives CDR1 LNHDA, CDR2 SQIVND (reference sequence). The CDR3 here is CASSSFQTYTF. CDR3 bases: TGTGCCAGTAGTTCATTTCAGACCTACACCTTC. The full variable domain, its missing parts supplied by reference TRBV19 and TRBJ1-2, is DGGITQSPKYLFRKEGQNVTLSCEQNLNHDAMYWYRQDPGQGLRLIYYSQIVNDFQKGDIAEGYSVSREKKESFPLTVTSAQKNPTAFYLCASSSFQTYTFGSGTRLTVV.

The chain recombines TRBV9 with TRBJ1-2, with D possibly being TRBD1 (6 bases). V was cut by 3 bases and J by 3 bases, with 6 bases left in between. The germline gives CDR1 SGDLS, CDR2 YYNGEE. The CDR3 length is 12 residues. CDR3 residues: CASSDRDYGYTF. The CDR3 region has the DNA TGTGCCAGCAGCGACAGGGACTATGGCTACACCTTC.

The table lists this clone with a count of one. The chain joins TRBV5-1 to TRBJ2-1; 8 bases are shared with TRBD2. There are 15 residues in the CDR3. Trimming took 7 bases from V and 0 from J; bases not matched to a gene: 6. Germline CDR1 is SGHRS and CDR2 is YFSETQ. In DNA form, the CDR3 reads TGCGCCAGCGCTTTACTAGCGGACTCCTACAATGAGCAGTTCTTC. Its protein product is CASALLADSYNEQFF.

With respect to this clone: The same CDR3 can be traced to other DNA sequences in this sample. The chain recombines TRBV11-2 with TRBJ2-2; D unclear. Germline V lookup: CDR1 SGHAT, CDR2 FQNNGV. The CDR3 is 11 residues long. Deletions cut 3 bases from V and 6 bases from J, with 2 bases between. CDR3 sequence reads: CASSFPGELFF. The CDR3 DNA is TGTGCCAGCAGCTTCCCCGGGGAGCTGTTTTTT.

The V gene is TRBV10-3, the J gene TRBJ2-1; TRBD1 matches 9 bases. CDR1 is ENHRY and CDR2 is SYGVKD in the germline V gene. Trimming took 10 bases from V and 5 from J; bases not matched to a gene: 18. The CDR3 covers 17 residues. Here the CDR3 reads CATHSSEQGAANNEQFF. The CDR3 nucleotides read TGTGCCACGCATTCGAGCGAACAGGGGGCGGCGAACAATGAGCAGTTCTTC.

The CDR3, as DNA: TGTGCCAGCACCGGGACAGGCGGCACCGGGGAGCTGTTTTTT. Translated, it gives CASTGTGGTGELFF. The chain recombines TRBV27 with TRBJ2-2; 8 bases fit TRBD1. CDR1 is MNHEY, CDR2 SMNVEV, per germline (reference sequence). CDR3 length: 14 amino acids. V lost 7 bases and J lost 4; bases outside the gene matches: 5.

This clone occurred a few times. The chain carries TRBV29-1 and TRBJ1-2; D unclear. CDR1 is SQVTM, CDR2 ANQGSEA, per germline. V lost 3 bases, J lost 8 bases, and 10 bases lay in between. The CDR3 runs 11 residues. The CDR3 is CSVDSLEGYTF. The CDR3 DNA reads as TGCAGCGTTGATTCCCTCGAAGGCTACACCTTC. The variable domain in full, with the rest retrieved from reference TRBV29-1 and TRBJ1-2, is SAVISQKPSRDICQRGTSLTIQCQVDSQVTMMFWYRQQPGQSLTLIATANQGSEATYESGFVIDKFPISRPNLTFSTLTVSNMSPEDSSIYLCSVDSLEGYTFGSGTRLTVV.